The 10 T cell receptor beta chains in this list originate from one sample, sequenced in a study of CD8 T cells in Susac syndrome. It was with random hexamers that roughly 0.45 to 1 ug RNA was reverse transcribed. TCRdb re-called the immunoSEQ multiplex PCR reads with MiXCR, one entry per CDR3 protein. Of around 130,000 distinct CDR3 sequences listed, 94% are singletons. The sample taken for sequencing was CD4+ T cells from PBMCs. The receptor source for this set is a human donor with multiple sclerosis.

The chain employs TRBV10-2 and TRBJ1-5; D call uncertain. The germline V and J ends were trimmed by 2 bases and 7 bases, with 12 bases remaining between them. The CDR3 contains 14 residues. The germline CDR1 and CDR2 sequences are WSHSY and SAAADI. CDR3 in amino acids: CASSEPPAVQPQHF. The CDR3 coding sequence is TGCGCCAGCAGTGAGCCCCCGGCAGTGCAGCCCCAGCATTTT.

For the CDR3, the DNA is TGTGCCAGCAGTAGTCCGACGGCAGGCCAAGAGACCCAGTACTTC. It codes for CASSSPTAGQETQYF. This chain uses TRBV12-3 or TRBV12-4 with TRBJ2-5, with unresolved D. Trimming took off 5 bases at V and 1 base at J, with 14 bases between the two ends. CDR3 size: 15 residues.

A single count supports this clonotype. The chain joins TRBV30 to TRBJ2-1; TRBD2 is a possible D gene (6 bases). Germline CDR1 reads GTSNPN; CDR2 reads SVGIG (reference sequence). V was cut by 2 bases and J by 10 bases, with 15 bases left in between. The CDR3 has 13 residues. CDR3 loop: CAWSPTLAGEQFF. In DNA form, the CDR3 reads TGTGCCTGGAGTCCCACACTAGCTGGGGAGCAGTTCTTC. The full variable domain, with the rest looked up from reference TRBV30 and TRBJ2-1, is SQTIHQWPATLVQPVGSPLSLECTVEGTSNPNLYWYRQAAGRGLQLLFYSVGIGQISSEVPQNLSASRPQDRQFILSSKKLLLSDSGFYLCAWSPTLAGEQFFGPGTRLTVL.

The V gene is TRBV6-5, the J gene TRBJ2-7; D is unresolved. CDR3 length equals 17 residues. Germline CDR1 is MNHEY and CDR2 is SVGAGI. Deletions cut 0 bases from V and 2 bases from J, with 17 bases between. Here the CDR3 reads CASSYSRSGRGPYEQYF. For the CDR3, the DNA is TGTGCCAGCAGTTACTCGAGGTCCGGACGAGGCCCCTACGAGCAGTACTTC.

V and J are TRBV7-2 and TRBJ2-7, with 7 bases that match TRBD1. V shed 5 bases and J 0 bases; nucleotides not matched to a gene: 10. Germline V CDR1 and CDR2: SGHTA, FQGNSA. CDR3 length: 16 residues. The CDR3 coding sequence is TGTGCCAGCAGCCTCGGACAGGCTTGGGGCTCCTACGAGCAGTACTTC. Translated, it gives CASSLGQAWGSYEQYF.

The chain employs TRBV27 and TRBJ1-2; D is possibly TRBD1 (5 bases). The CDR3 is made up of 13 amino acids. Between the trimmed V and J ends, which lost 3 bases and 7 bases, there was a span of 12 bases. From germline, CDR1 is MNHEY and CDR2 SMNVEV (reference sequence). The CDR3 spells CASSFAGLGGYTF. The CDR3 DNA is TGTGCCAGCAGTTTTGCAGGGCTCGGTGGCTACACCTTC.

This rearrangement joins TRBV5-1 to TRBJ2-3; TRBD1 is a possible D gene (6 bases). V lost 5 bases, J lost 3 bases, and 13 bases lay in between. The CDR3 contains 14 residues. Germline V gene sequence: CDR1 SGHRS, CDR2 YFSETQ. The CDR3: CASSYRDWTDTQYF. The CDR3 coding sequence is TGCGCCAGCAGTTACAGGGATTGGACAGATACGCAGTATTTT.

V is TRBV6-5 and J is TRBJ1-5; D call uncertain. This CDR3 region has 12 residues. The V end was cut by 8 bases, the J end by 11 bases, with 16 bases between. The V gene's germline CDR1 is MNHEY and CDR2 SVGAGI. In DNA form, the CDR3 reads TGTGCCAGCGGTCCGCAGCCCGGGACCCAGCATTTT. As protein: CASGPQPGTQHF.

This chain links TRBV29-1 with TRBJ1-1; no reliable D call. V dropped 8 bases and J dropped 2 bases, with 12 bases sitting between them. The germline gives CDR1 SQVTM, CDR2 ANQGSEA. The CDR3 has 12 amino acids. CDR3 DNA sequence: TGCAGCCACAACAACAGAAACACTGAAGCTTTCTTT. Its translation is CSHNNRNTEAFF.

The J gene is TRBJ2-2, the V gene TRBV20-1, with a tentative D call TRBD1 (5 bases). CDR3 length: 13 residues. Between the trimmed V and J ends, which lost 6 bases and 3 bases, there was a span of 11 bases. Germline lookup yields CDR1 DFQATT and CDR2 SNEGSKA (reference sequence). The CDR3 region has the DNA TGCAGTGCCCCAGGGCAGTACACCGGGGAGCTGTTTTTT. Its protein product is CSAPGQYTGELFF.